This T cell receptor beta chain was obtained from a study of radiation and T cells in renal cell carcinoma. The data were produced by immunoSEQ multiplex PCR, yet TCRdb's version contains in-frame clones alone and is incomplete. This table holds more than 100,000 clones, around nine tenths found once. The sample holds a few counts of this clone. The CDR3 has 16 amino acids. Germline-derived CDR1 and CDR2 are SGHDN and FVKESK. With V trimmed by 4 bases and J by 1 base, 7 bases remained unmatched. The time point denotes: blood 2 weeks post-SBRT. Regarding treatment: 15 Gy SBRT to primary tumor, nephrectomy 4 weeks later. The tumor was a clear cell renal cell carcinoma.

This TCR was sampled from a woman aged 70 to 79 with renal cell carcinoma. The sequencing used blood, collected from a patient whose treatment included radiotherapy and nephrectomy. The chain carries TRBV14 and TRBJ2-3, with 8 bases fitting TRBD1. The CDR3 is CASSRETGARTDTQYF. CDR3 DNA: TGTGCCAGCAGCCGGGAGACAGGGGCCCGCACAGATACGCAGTATTTT. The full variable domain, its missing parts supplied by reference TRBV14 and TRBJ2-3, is EAGVTQFPSHSVIEKGQTVTLRCDPISGHDNLYWYRRVMGKEIKFLLHFVKESKQDESGMPNNRFLAERTGGTYSTLKVQPAELEDSGVYFCASSRETGARTDTQYFGPGTRLTVL.